This is a list of T cell receptor beta chains from one sample in a study of blood T cell repertoires in COVID-19. Data came from immunoSEQ multiplex PCR; TCRdb stores just in-frame clones and leaves some out. This table holds some 200,000 clones, 75% to 90% found once. The sequencing sample was made of PBMCs or T cells enriched from blood (not recorded which). These receptor sequences come from a woman in her late teens or twenties in a cohort exposed to, infected with or recovered from COVID-19 (not recorded which). The CDR3 runs from the conserved cysteine through the conserved F or W. A D gene is named only where the DNA matches it firmly. For some rows the clone size is stated as once, few or many, or as a class when expanded; others skip it.

>TRBD2|TRBV5-4|NA|TRBJ2-1
CASSSRTSGSLNEQFF
TGTGCCAGCAGCTCAAGGACTAGCGGGAGCCTCAATGAGCAGTTCTTC
>NA|TRBV24-1|NA|TRBJ1-2
CATSDFGQSYGYTF
TGTGCCACCAGTGATTTCGGACAGAGCTATGGCTACACCTTC
>NA|TRBV6-5|NA|TRBJ2-2
CASSRHFTGELFF
TGTGCCAGCAGTAGACACTTCACCGGGGAGCTGTTTTTT
>TRBD1|TRBV6-4|NA|TRBJ2-2
CASRQGANTGELFF
TGTGCCAGCAGACAGGGGGCGAACACCGGGGAGCTGTTTTTT
>NA|TRBV3-1/TRBV3-2|NA|TRBJ1-4
CASSWRDEKLFF
TGTGCCAGCAGCTGGCGGGACGAAAAACTGTTTTTT
>NA|TRBV5-6|NA|TRBJ2-1
CASSPNIAVNNEQFF
TGTGCCAGCAGCCCGAATATAGCGGTTAACAATGAGCAGTTCTTC
>TRBD2|TRBV10-3|NA|TRBJ2-1
CAISEPGLAHEQFF
TGTGCCATCAGTGAGCCAGGACTAGCACATGAGCAGTTCTTC
>TRBD1|TRBV6-4|NA|TRBJ2-5
CASGDRETQYF
TGTGCCAGCGGGGACAGGGAGACCCAGTACTTC
>NA|TRBV28|once|TRBJ1-2
CASGGTNYGYTF
TGTGCCAGCGGGGGGACTAACTATGGCTACACCTTC
>TRBD2|TRBV7-8|NA|TRBJ2-1
CASSLLISGRVPWGNEQFF
TGTGCCAGCAGCTTATTAATTAGCGGGAGAGTCCCTTGGGGCAATGAGCAGTTCTTC
>NA|TRBV30|once|TRBJ1-6
CAWGRDLNSPLHF
TGTGCCTGGGGCAGGGATCTTAATTCACCCCTCCACTTT
>TRBD1|TRBV2|NA|TRBJ1-1
CASREDRATEAFF
TGTGCCAGCAGAGAAGACAGGGCGACTGAAGCTTTCTTT
>TRBD1|TRBV6-5|NA|TRBJ1-4
CASSSTGGGEKLFF
TGTGCCAGCAGCTCGACAGGGGGGGGTGAAAAACTGTTTTTT
>TRBD2|TRBV14|NA|TRBJ2-2
CASRPSGGANTGELFF
TGTGCCAGCAGACCATCGGGGGGGGCGAACACCGGGGAGCTGTTTTTT
>NA|TRBV6-5|NA|TRBJ1-1
CASSYLSGGTEAFF
TGTGCCAGCAGTTATTTAAGCGGGGGTACTGAAGCTTTCTTT
>TRBD1|TRBV19|NA|TRBJ1-5
CASSGTGGNQPQHF
TGTGCCAGTAGCGGGACAGGGGGCAATCAGCCCCAGCATTTT
>NA|TRBV5-1|NA|TRBJ2-5
CASSLSGGLEETQYF
TGCGCCAGCAGCTTGTCTGGAGGCCTCGAAGAGACCCAGTACTTC